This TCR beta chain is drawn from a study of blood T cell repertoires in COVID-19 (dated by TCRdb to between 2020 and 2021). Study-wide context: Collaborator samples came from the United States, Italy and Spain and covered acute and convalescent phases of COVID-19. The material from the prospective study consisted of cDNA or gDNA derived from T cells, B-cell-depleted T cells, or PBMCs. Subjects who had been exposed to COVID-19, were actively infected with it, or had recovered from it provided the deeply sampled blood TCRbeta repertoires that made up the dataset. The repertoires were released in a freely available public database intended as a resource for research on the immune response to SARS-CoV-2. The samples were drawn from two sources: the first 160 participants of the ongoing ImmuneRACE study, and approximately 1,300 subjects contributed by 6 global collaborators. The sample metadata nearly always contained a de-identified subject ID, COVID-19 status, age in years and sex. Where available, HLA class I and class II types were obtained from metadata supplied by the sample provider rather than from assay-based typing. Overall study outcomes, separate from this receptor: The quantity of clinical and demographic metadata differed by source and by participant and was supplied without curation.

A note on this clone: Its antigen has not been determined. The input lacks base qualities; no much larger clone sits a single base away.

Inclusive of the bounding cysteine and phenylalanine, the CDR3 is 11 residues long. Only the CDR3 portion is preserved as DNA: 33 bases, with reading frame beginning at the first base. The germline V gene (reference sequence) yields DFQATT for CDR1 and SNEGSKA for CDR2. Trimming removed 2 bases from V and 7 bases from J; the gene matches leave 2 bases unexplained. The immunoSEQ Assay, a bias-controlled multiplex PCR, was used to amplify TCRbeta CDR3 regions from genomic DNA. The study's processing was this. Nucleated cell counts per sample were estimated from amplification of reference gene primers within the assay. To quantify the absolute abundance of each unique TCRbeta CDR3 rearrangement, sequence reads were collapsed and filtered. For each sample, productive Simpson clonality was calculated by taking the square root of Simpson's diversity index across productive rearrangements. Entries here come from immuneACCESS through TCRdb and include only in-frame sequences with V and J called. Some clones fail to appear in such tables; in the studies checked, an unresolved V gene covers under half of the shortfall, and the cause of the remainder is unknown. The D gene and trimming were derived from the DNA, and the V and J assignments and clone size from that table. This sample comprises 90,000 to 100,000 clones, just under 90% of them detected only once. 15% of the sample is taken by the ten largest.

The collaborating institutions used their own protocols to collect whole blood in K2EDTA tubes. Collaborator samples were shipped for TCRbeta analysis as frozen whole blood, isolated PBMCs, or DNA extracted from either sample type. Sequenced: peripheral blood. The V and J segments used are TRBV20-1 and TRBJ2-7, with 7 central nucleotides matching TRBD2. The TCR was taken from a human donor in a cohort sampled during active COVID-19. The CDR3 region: CSARPGGEQYF. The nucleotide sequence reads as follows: TGCAGTGCTAGACCCGGGGGGGAGCAGTACTTC.